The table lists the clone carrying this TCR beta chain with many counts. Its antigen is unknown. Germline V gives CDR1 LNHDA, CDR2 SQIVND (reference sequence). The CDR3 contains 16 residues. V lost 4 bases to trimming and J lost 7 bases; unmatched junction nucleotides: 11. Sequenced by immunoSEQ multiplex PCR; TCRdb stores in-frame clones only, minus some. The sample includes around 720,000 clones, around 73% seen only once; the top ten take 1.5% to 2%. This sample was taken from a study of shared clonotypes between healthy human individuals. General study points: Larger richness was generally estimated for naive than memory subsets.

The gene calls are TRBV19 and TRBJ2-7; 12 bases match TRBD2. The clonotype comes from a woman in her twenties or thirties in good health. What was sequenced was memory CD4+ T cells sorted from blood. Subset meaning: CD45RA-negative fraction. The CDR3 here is CASSTRLAGGGEEQYF. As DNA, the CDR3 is TGTGCCAGTAGTACCCGGCTAGCGGGAGGGGGTGAGGAGCAGTACTTC.